This record looks at one T cell receptor (beta chain) sequence and its context. The antigen is undetermined. This specimen comes from a study of T cell repertoires in cytomegalovirus infection. V dropped 4 bases and J dropped 1 base, with 12 bases sitting between them. Germline lookup yields CDR1 SGHKS and CDR2 YYEKEE (reference sequence). This CDR3 is 14 amino acids long. TCRdb redid the calling of the reads with MiXCR, one entry per CDR3 protein. Found here are hundreds of thousands of distinct CDR3 sequences, 25% to 30% of them singletons; the top ten hold over 15%. This clonotype was obtained from a human donor in good health (CMV status not recorded). Some clones in this sample may be carry-over from other donors' samples. J is TRBJ2-7 and V is TRBV5-5; D is uncertain. Sequences were derived from cultured PBMCs, sampled from culture after CMV antigen stimulation. CDR3 residues: CASSPRSDSYEQYF. The CDR3 DNA reads TGTGCCAGCAGCCCACGGTCAGATTCCTACGAGCAGTACTTC.